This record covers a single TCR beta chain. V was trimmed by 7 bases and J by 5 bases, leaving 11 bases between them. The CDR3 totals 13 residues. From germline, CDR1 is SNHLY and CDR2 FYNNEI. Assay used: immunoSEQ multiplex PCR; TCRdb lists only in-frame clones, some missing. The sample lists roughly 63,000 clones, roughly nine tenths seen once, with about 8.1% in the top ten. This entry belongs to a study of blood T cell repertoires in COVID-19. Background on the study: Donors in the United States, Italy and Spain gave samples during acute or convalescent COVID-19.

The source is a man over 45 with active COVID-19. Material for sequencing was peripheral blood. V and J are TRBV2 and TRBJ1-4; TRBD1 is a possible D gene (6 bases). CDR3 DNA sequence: TGTGCCAGCAAGGGACAAGAGAATGAAAAACTGTTTTTT. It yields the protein CASKGQENEKLFF.